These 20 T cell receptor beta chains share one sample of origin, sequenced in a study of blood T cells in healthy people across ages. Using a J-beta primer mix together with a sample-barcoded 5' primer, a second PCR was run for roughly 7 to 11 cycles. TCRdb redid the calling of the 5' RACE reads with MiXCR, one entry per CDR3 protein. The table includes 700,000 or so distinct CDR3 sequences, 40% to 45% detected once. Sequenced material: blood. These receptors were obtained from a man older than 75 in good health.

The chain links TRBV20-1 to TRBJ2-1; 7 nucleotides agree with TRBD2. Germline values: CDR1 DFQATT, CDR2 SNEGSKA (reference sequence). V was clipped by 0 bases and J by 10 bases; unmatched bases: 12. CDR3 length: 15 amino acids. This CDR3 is CSARDLRELRFEQFF. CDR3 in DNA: TGCAGTGCTAGAGATCTGCGGGAGCTCCGATTCGAGCAGTTCTTC.

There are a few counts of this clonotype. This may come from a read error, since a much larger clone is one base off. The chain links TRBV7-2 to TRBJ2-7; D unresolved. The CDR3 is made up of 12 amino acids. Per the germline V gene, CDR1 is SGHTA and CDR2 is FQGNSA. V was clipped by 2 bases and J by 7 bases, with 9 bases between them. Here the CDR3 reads CASSLYNNEQYF. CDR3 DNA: TGTGCCAGCAGCTTATATAACAATGAGCAGTACTTC. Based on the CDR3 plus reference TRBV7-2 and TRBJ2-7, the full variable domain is GAGVSQSPSNKVTEKGKDVELRCDPISGHTALYWYRQSLGQGLEFLIYFQGNSAPDKSGLPSDRFSAERTGGSVSTLTIQRTQQEDSAVYLCASSLYNNEQYFGPGTRLTVT.

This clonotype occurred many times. The CDR3 loop is CASSYERRMNTEAFF. The CDR3 region has the DNA TGTGCCAGCAGTTACGAAAGGCGGATGAACACTGAAGCTTTCTTT. This rearrangement joins TRBV6-5 to TRBJ1-1; D unresolved. Germline lookup yields CDR1 MNHEY and CDR2 SVGAGI. Trimming removed 2 bases from V and 0 bases from J, with 10 bases in between. The CDR3 is 15 residues long.

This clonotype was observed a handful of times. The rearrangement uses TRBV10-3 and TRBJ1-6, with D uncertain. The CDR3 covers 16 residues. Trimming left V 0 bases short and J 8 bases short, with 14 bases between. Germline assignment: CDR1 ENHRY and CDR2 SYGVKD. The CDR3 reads CAISESTGRRYSPLHF. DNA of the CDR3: TGTGCCATCAGTGAGTCGACCGGCCGCCGGTATTCACCCCTCCACTTT.

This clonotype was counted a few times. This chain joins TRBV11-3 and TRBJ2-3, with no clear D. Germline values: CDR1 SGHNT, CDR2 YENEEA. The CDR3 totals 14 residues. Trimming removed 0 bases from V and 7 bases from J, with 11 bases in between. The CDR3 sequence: CASSLEVQGHTQYF. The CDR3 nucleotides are TGTGCCAGCAGCTTAGAGGTTCAAGGCCATACGCAGTATTTT.

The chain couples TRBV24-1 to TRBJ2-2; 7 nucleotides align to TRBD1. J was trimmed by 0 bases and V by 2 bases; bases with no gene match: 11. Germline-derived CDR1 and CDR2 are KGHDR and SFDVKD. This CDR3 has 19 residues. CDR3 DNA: TGTGCCACCAGTGATTGGGGAAGCACGGGACAGCCGAACACCGGGGAGCTGTTTTTT. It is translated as CATSDWGSTGQPNTGELFF.

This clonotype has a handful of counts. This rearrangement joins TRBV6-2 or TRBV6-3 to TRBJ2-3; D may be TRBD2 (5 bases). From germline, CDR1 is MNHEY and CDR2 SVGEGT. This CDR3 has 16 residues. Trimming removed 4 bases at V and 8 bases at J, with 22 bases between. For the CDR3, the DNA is TGTGCCAGCAGTTGGCCCGAGGGCGACGGAACGGCTACGCAGTATTTT. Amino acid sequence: CASSWPEGDGTATQYF.

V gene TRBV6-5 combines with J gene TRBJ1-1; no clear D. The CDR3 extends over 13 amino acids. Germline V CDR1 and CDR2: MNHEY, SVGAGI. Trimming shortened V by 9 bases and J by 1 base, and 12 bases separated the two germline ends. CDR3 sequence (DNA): TGTGCCAGTCAACCGACAAAGAACACTGAAGCTTTCTTT. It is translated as CASQPTKNTEAFF.

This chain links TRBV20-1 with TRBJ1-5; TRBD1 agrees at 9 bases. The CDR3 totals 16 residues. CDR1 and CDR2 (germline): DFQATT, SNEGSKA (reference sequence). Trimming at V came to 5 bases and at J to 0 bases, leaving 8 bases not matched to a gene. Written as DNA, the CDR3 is TGCAGTGCTGGGACAGGGCGAAAGAATAGCAATCAGCCCCAGCATTTT. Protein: CSAGTGRKNSNQPQHF.

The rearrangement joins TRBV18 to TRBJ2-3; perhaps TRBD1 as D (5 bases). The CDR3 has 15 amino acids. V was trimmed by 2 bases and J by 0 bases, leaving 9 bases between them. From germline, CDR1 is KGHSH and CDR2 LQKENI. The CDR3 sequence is CASSPSTASTDTQYF. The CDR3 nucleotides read TGTGCCAGCTCACCATCGACAGCCAGCACAGATACGCAGTATTTT.

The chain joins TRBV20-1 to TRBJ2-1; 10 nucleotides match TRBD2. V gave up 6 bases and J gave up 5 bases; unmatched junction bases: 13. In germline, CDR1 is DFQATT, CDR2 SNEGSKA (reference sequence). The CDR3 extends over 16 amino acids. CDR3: CSAADPWTSGHNEQFF. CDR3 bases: TGCAGTGCCGCCGACCCCTGGACTAGCGGACACAATGAGCAGTTCTTC.

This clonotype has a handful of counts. The CDR3 loop reads CASSWKDGRIYEQYF. CDR3 DNA sequence: TGCGCCAGCAGCTGGAAGGACGGACGGATCTACGAGCAGTACTTC. This sequence joins TRBV5-1 and TRBJ2-7; no clear D gene. V was shortened by 3 bases and J by 3 bases, with 16 bases between the two germline ends. This CDR3 region has 15 residues. CDR1 is SGHRS, CDR2 YFSETQ, per germline.

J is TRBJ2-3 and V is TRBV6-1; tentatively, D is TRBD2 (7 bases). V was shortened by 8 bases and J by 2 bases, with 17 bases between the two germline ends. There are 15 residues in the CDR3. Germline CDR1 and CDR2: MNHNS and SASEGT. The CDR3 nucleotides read TGTGCCAGCCTGACGCCGGGGGGCCTCACAGATACGCAGTATTTT. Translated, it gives CASLTPGGLTDTQYF.

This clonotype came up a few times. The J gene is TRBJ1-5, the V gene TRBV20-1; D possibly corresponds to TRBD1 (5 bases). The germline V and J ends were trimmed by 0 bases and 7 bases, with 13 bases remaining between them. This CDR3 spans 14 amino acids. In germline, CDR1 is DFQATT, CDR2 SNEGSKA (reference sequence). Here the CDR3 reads CSAREGGLGQPQHF. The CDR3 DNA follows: TGCAGTGCTAGAGAGGGGGGGTTAGGCCAGCCCCAGCATTTT.

The CDR3 reads CASSPGQGGGTEAFF. CDR3 bases: TGCGCCAGCAGCCCGGGACAGGGCGGGGGCACTGAAGCTTTCTTT. The chain is built from TRBV5-1 and TRBJ1-1; 9 bases line up with TRBD1. This CDR3 has 15 amino acids. The germline gives CDR1 SGHRS, CDR2 YFSETQ. V was clipped by 4 bases and J by 4 bases; unmatched bases: 8.

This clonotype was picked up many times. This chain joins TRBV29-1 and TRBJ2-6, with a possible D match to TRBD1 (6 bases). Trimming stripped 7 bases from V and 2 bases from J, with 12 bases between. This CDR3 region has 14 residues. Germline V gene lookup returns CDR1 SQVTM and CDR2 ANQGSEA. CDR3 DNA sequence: TGCAGCGCTAGGCAGGGGCCTGGGGCCAACGTCCTGACTTTC. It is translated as CSARQGPGANVLTF.

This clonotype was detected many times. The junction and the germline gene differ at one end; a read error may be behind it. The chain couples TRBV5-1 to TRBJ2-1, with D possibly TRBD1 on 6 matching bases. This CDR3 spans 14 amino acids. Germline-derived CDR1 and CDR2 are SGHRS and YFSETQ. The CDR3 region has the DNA TGTGCCAGCAGCCTCGGACAGAGATACAATGAGCAGTTCTTC. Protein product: CASSLGQRYNEQFF.

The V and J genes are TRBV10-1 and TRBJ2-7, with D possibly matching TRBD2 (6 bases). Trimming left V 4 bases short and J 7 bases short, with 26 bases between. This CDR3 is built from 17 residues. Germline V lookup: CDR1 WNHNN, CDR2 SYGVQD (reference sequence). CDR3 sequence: CASSGVGEWGVSNEQYF. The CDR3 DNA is TGCGCCAGCAGTGGGGTTGGGGAGTGGGGGGTGTCCAATGAGCAGTACTTC.

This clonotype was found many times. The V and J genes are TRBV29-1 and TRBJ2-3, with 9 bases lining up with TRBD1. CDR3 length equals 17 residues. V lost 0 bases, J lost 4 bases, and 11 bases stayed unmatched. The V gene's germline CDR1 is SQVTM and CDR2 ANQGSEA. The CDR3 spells CSVEDAYKGQGADTQYF. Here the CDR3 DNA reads TGCAGCGTTGAAGATGCTTATAAGGGACAGGGCGCAGATACGCAGTATTTT.

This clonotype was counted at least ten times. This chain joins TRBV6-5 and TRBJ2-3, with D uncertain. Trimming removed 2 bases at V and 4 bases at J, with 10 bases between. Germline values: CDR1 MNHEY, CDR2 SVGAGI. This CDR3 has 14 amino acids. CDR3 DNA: TGTGCCAGCAGTTACGGGCAGGTCGCAGATACGCAGTATTTT. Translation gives CASSYGQVADTQYF.